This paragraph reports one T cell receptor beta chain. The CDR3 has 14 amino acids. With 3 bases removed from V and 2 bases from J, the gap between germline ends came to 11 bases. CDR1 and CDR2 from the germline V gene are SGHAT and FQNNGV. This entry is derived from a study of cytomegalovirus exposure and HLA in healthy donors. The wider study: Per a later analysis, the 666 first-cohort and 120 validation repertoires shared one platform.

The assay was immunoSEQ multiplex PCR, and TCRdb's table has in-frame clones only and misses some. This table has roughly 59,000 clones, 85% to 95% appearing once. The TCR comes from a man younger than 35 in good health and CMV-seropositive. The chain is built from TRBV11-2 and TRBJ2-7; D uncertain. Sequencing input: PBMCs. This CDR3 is CASSFTVNTYEQYF. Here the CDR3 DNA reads TGTGCCAGCAGCTTCACAGTGAACACCTACGAGCAGTACTTC. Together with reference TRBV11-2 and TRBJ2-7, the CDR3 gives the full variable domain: EAGVAQSPRYKIIEKRQSVAFWCNPISGHATLYWYQQILGQGPKLLIQFQNNGVVDDSQLPKDRFSAERLKGVDSTLKIQPAKLEDSAVYLCASSFTVNTYEQYFGPGTRLTVT.